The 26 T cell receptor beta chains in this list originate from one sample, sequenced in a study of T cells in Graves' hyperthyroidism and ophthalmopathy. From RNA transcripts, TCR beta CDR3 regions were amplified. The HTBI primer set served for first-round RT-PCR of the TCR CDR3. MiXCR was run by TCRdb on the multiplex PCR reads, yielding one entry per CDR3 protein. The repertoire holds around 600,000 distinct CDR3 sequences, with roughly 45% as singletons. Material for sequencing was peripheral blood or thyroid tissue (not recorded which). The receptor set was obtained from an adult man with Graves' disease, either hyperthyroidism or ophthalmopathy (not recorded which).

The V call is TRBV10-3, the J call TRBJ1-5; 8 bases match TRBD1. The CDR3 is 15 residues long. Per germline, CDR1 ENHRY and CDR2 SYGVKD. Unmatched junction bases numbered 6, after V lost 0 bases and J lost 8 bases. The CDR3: CAISESTGGSEPQHF. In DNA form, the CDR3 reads TGTGCCATCAGTGAGTCCACAGGGGGTAGTGAGCCCCAGCATTTT.

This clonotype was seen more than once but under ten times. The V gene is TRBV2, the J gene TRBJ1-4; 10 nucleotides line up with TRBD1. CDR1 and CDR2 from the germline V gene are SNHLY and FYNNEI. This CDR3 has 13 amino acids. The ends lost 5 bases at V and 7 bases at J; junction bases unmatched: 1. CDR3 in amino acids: CASSRTGGEKLFF. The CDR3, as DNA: TGTGCCAGCAGTAGGACAGGGGGTGAAAAACTGTTTTTT.

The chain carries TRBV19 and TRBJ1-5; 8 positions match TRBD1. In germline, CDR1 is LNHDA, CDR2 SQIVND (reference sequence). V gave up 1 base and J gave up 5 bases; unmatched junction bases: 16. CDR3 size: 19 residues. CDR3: CASSIVGGTGAPADQPQHF. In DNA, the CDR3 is TGTGCCAGTAGTATAGTTGGCGGGACAGGAGCACCTGCAGATCAGCCCCAGCATTTT.

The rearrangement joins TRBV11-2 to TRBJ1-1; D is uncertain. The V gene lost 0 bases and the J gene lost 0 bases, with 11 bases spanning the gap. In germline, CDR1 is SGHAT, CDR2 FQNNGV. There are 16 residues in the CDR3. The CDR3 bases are TGTGCCAGCAGCTTAGAGAAGGGTCGGATGAACACTGAAGCTTTCTTT. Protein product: CASSLEKGRMNTEAFF.

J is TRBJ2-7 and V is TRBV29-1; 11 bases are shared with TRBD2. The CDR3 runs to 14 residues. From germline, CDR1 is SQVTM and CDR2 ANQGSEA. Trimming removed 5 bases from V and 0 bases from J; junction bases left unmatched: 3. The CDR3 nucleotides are TGCAGCGTTACTACTAGCGGGAGCTCCTACGAGCAGTACTTC. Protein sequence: CSVTTSGSSYEQYF.

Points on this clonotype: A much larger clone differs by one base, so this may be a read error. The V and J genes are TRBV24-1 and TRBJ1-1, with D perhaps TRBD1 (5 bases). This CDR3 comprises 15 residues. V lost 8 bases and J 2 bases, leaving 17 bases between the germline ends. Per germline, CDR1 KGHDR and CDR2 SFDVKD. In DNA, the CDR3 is TGTGCCACCATCAGGACAAGGGTTTACAACACTGAAGCTTTCTTT. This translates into CATIRTRVYNTEAFF.

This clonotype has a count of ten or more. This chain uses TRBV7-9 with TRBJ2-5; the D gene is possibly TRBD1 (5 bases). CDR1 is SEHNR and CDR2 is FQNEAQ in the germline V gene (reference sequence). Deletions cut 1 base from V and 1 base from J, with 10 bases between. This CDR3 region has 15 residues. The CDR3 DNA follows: TGTGCCAGCAGCTTAGTTACAGGAAGCCAAGAGACCCAGTACTTC. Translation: CASSLVTGSQETQYF.

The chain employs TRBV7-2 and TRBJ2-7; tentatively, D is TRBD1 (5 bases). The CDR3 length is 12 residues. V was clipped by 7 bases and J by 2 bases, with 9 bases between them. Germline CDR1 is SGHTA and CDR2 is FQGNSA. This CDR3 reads CASKGSPYEQYF. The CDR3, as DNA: TGTGCCAGCAAGGGGTCCCCCTACGAGCAGTACTTC.

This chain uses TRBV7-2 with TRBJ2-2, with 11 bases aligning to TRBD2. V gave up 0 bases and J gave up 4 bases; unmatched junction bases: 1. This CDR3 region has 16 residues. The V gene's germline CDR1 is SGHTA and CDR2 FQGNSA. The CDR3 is CASSLAGLAATGELFF. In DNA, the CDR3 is TGTGCCAGCAGCTTAGCGGGACTAGCGGCCACCGGGGAGCTGTTTTTT.

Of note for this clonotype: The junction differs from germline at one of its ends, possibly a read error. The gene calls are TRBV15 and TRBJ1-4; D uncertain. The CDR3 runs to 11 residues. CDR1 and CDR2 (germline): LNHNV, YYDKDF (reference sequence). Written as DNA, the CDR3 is TGTGCCACCAGCGGAGAGGAAAAACTGTTTTTT. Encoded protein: CATSGEEKLFF.

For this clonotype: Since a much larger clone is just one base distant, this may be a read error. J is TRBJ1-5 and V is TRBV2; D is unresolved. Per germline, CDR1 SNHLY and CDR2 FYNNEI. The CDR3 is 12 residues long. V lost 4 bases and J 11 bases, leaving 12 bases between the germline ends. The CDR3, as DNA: TGTGCCAGCAGTGTAAGTGGTTCGTCCCAGCATTTT. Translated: CASSVSGSSQHF. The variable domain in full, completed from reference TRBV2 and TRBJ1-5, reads EPEVTQTPSHQVTQMGQEVILRCVPISNHLYFYWYRQILGQKVEFLVSFYNNEISEKSEIFDDQFSVERPDGSNFTLKIRSTKLEDSAMYFCASSVSGSSQHFGDGTRLSIL.

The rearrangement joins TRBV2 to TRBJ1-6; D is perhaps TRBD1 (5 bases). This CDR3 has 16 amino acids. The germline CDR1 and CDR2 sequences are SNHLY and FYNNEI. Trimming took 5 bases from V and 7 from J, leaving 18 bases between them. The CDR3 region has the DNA TGTGCCAGCAGTCGCACGAGGACACGGGACAATTCACCCCTCCACTTT. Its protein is CASSRTRTRDNSPLHF.

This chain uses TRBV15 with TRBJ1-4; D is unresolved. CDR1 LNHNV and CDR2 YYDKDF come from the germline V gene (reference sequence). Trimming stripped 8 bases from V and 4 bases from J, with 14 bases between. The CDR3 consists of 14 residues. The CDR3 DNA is TGTGCCACCGGGAGCTGGACGGTTAATGAAAAACTGTTTTTT. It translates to CATGSWTVNEKLFF.

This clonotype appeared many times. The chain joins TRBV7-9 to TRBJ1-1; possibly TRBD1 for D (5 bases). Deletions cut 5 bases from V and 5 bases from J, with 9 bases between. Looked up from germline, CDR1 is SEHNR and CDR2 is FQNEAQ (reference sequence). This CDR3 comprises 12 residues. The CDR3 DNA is TGTGCCAGCAGCCCAGGGCGGACTGAAGCTTTCTTT. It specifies CASSPGRTEAFF.

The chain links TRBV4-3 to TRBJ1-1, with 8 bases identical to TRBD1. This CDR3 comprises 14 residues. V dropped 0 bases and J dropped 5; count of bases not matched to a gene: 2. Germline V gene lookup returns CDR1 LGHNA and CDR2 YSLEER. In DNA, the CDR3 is TGCGCCAGCAGCCAAGACAGGGGGCGGACTGAAGCTTTCTTT. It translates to CASSQDRGRTEAFF.

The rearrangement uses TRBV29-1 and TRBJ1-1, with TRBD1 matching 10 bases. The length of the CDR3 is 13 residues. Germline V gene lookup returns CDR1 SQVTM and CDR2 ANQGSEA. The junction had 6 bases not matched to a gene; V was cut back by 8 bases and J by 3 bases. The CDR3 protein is CSMRTGGYTEAFF. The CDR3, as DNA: TGCAGCATGAGGACAGGGGGTTACACTGAAGCTTTCTTT.

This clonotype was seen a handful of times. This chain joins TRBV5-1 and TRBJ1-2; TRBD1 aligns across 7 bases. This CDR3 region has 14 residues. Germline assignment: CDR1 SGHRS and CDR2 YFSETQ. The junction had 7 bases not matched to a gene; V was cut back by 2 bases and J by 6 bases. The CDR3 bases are TGCGCCAGCAGCTTCTCCGAGGGGGCTGATGGCTACACCTTC. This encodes CASSFSEGADGYTF.

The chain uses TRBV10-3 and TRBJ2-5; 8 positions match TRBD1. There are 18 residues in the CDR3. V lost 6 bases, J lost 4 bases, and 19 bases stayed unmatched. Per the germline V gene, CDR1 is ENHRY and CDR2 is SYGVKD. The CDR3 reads CAIRGDTGGSTVRETQYF. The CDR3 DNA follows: TGTGCCATCAGGGGGGATACAGGGGGGAGTACCGTCAGAGAGACCCAGTACTTC.

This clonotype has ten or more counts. CDR3 loop: CASSLEGLHYEQYF. The DNA of the CDR3 is TGTGCCAGCAGCTTAGAGGGGCTCCACTACGAGCAGTACTTC. This sequence joins TRBV7-8 and TRBJ2-7, with a weak D call TRBD1 (5 bases). Trimming stripped 1 base from V and 3 bases from J, with 10 bases between. CDR1 and CDR2 from the germline V gene are SGHVS and FQNEAQ. This CDR3 contains 14 residues. Drawing the rest from reference TRBV7-8 and TRBJ2-7, the complete variable domain is GAGVSQSPRYKVAKRGQDVALRCDPISGHVSLFWYQQALGQGPEFLTYFQNEAQLDKSGLPSDRFFAERPEGSVSTLKIQRTQQEDSAVYLCASSLEGLHYEQYFGPGTRLTVT.

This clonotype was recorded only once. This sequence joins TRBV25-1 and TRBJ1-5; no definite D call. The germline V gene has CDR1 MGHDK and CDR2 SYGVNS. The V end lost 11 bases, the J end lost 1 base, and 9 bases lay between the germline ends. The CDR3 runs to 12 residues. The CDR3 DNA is TGTGCCTGTGCGGGAAGCAATCAGCCCCAGCATTTT. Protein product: CACAGSNQPQHF.

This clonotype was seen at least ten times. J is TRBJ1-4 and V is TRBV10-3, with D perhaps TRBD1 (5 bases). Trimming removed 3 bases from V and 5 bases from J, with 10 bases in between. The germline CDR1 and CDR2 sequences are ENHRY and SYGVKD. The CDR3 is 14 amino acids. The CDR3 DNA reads TGTGCCATCAGTGAAAACGGGGGGAATGAAAAACTGTTTTTT. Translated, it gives CAISENGGNEKLFF.

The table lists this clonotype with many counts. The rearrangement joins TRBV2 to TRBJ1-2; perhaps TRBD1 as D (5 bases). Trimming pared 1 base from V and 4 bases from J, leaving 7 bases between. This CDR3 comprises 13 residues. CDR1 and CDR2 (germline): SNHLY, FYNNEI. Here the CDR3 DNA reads TGTGCCAGCAGTGAAGGACAGATCTATGGCTACACCTTC. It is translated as CASSEGQIYGYTF.

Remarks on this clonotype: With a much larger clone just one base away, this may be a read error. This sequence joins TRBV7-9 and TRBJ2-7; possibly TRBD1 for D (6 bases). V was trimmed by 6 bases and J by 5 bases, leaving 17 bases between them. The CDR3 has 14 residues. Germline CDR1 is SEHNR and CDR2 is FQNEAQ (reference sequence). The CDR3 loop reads CASSDHQGTHEQYF. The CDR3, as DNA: TGTGCCAGCAGTGACCACCAGGGGACCCACGAGCAGTACTTC.

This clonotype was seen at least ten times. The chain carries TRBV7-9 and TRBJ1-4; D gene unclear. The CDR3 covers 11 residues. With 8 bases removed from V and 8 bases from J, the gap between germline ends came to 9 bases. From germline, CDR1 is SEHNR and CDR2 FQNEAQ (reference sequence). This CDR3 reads CASGRQEKLFF. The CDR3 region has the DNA TGTGCCAGCGGACGACAAGAAAAACTGTTTTTT.

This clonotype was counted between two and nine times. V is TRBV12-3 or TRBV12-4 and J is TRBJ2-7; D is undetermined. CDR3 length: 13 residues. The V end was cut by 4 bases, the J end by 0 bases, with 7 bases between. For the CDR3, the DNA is TGTGCCAGCAGTTACGGCCACTCCTACGAGCAGTACTTC. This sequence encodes CASSYGHSYEQYF.

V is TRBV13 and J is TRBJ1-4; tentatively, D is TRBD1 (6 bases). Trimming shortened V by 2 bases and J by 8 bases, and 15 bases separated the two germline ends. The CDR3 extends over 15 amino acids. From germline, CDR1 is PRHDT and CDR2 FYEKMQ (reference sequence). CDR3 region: CASSLRDTRAEKLFF. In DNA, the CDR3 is TGTGCCAGCAGCTTAAGGGACACCCGAGCCGAAAAACTGTTTTTT.